Listed below are T cell receptor beta chains from one sample, sequenced in a study of human T cells and chemical hapten exposure. Each CDR3 protein is one row after TCRdb ran MiXCR on the RACE reads. The repertoire holds roughly 180,000 distinct CDR3 sequences, 20% to 25% seen once, with under 8.5% in the top ten. The sequencing here drew on whole blood, taken in connection with sensitization to the hapten diphenylcyclopropenone (DPC). The origin of the receptors is a woman aged 50 to 65 with alopecia areata. Some clones in this sample may be carry-over from other donors' samples. CDR3s include the opening cysteine and the closing phenylalanine or tryptophan. A D gene is named only where the DNA matches it firmly. For some rows the clone size is stated as once, few or many, or as a class when expanded; others skip it.

NA	TRBV13	many	TRBJ1-4	TGTGCCAGCAGCTTCGGGGAAGTGACAACTAATGAAAAACTGTTTTTT	CASSFGEVTTNEKLFF
NA	TRBV6-2/TRBV6-3	NA	TRBJ1-1	TGTGCCAGCAGAGACCCAGGGGACCTGAACACTGAAGCTTTCTTT	CASRDPGDLNTEAFF
TRBD1	TRBV3-1	NA	TRBJ1-1	TGTGCCAGCAGCCAAGCGGCCTCAACAGGGGTAAAGGGAGCTTTCTTT	CASSQAASTGVKGAFF
NA	TRBV7-9	NA	TRBJ1-2	TGTGCCAGCAGCCCTGGCTCCCAGCACCCCTATGGCTACACCTTC	CASSPGSQHPYGYTF
NA	TRBV4-2	NA	TRBJ1-2	TGTGCCAGCAGCCAAGATCGCCGGGCGGCTAACTATGGCTACACCTTC	CASSQDRRAANYGYTF
NA	TRBV4-2	few	TRBJ2-1	TGTGCCAGCAGCCAGGACAGAGACAATGAGCAGTTCTTC	CASSQDRDNEQFF
TRBD2	TRBV10-3	NA	TRBJ2-5	TGTGCCATCAGTGAGAGCGGGGGGCTCGAGACCCAGTACTTC	CAISESGGLETQYF
NA	TRBV20-1	NA	TRBJ1-1	TGCAGTGCTAGTGGGGTCAATGAAGCTTTCTTT	CSASGVNEAFF
TRBD2	TRBV10-1	few	TRBJ2-5	TGCGCCAGCAGTGAGTCGAGGAGCGGGAGGACCCCGGGAGAGACCCAGTACTTC	CASSESRSGRTPGETQYF
NA	TRBV6-5	few	TRBJ1-2	TGTGCCAGCAGTTACCAAGGGGTGAACTATGGCTACACCTTC	CASSYQGVNYGYTF
TRBD2	TRBV6-1	NA	TRBJ2-5	TGTGCCACCCACCCCGCGGGAGTGCTCCAAGAGACCCAGTACTTC	CATHPAGVLQETQYF
NA	TRBV2	few	TRBJ2-3	TGTGCCAGCAGTACCCAGAGCGGAATCAGCACAGATACGCAGTATTTT	CASSTQSGISTDTQYF
NA	TRBV14	NA	TRBJ1-2	TGTGCCAGCAGTCAAGCCCCAGGGAGGGGAAGTGGCTACACCTTC	CASSQAPGRGSGYTF
TRBD1	TRBV7-8	few	TRBJ2-7	TGTGCCAGCAGCTTTAGGCCCCAGGGCAGGGGGCTCGTCGAGCAGTACTTC	CASSFRPQGRGLVEQYF
NA	TRBV25-1	few	TRBJ2-5	TGTGCCAGCAGTGATGTGACCCAGTACTTC	CASSDVTQYF
NA	TRBV11-2	few	TRBJ2-1	TGTGCCAGCAGCACGATAGTGGACAGACTATACAATGAGCAGTTCTTC	CASSTIVDRLYNEQFF
NA	TRBV20-1	NA	TRBJ2-2	TGCAGTGCTACTTTCACCGGGGAGCTGTTTTTT	CSATFTGELFF
TRBD2	TRBV12-3/TRBV12-4	NA	TRBJ2-1	TGTGCCAGCAGGTCACTAGCGGGAGAGGATAATGAGCAGTTCTTC	CASRSLAGEDNEQFF
NA	TRBV29-1	few	TRBJ1-6	TGCAGCGTTGAAGATCCGCTTAGCTCCTATAATTCACCCCTCCACTTT	CSVEDPLSSYNSPLHF
TRBD2	TRBV20-1	NA	TRBJ2-5	TGCAGTGCTAGCGGGCTAGCGGGGGTCCAAGAGACCCAGTACTTC	CSASGLAGVQETQYF
NA	TRBV13	many	TRBJ1-3	TGTGCCAGCAGCTTTAAGACAGCTGGAAACACCATATATTTT	CASSFKTAGNTIYF
NA	TRBV6-1	NA	TRBJ2-3	TGTGCCAGCAGTGTCCTCCACACAGATACGCAGTATTTT	CASSVLHTDTQYF
NA	TRBV7-2	few	TRBJ1-2	TGTGCCAGCAGCCTAAACACAGGATATGGCTACACCTTC	CASSLNTGYGYTF
NA	TRBV6-5	NA	TRBJ2-2	TGTGCCAGCAGGCGATCAGCACAGGCTTACACCGGGGAGCTGTTTTTT	CASRRSAQAYTGELFF
NA	TRBV29-1	NA	TRBJ2-7	TGCAGCGTTGAAGAAGGGACCGAGCAGTACTTC	CSVEEGTEQYF
NA	TRBV7-2	many	TRBJ2-3	TGTGCCAGCAGCTTAGTGGCTCCTGATACGCAGTATTTT	CASSLVAPDTQYF
NA	TRBV12-3/TRBV12-4	NA	TRBJ2-7	TGTGCCAGCAGTTTCGAAAGGGACTCCTACGAGCAGTACTTC	CASSFERDSYEQYF
TRBD1	TRBV19	few	TRBJ2-3	TGTGCCAGTACCCCGGCTTCCGACAGGGCGATCACAGATACGCAGTATTTT	CASTPASDRAITDTQYF
TRBD2	TRBV10-2	NA	TRBJ2-7	TGCGCCAGCAGTGAAAGCGGGAGGGGATACGAGCAGTACTTC	CASSESGRGYEQYF
NA	TRBV29-1	few	TRBJ2-7	TGCAGCGTTGAGATGGGCAGGCGTACCTACGAGCAGTACTTC	CSVEMGRRTYEQYF
TRBD2	TRBV7-8	NA	TRBJ2-1	TGTGCCAGCAGCTTACTAGCGGGAGGACGGAGCACCTACAATGAGCAGTTCTTC	CASSLLAGGRSTYNEQFF
TRBD2	TRBV5-5	NA	TRBJ2-1	TGTGCCAGCAGCTCAAGACTAGCGCAGTACAATGAGCAGTTCTTC	CASSSRLAQYNEQFF
NA	TRBV7-9	NA	TRBJ2-3	TGTGCCAGCACCGGGAGAGCTGATACGCAGTATTTT	CASTGRADTQYF
TRBD2	TRBV5-6	NA	TRBJ2-3	TGTGCCAGCAGCCCCGGGGGGCGGGAGGTAGATACGCAGTATTTT	CASSPGGREVDTQYF
TRBD2	TRBV25-1	NA	TRBJ2-7	TGTGCCACCGGGACTAGCGGGAGGGCCAACGAGCAGTACTTC	CATGTSGRANEQYF
NA	TRBV20-1	many	TRBJ2-3	TGCAGTCTCCCCGGGTTGGGCGATACGCAGTATTTT	CSLPGLGDTQYF
NA	TRBV6-6	NA	TRBJ1-6	TGTGCCAGCAGCACACCCTCTGCTGGTTCACCCCTCCACTTT	CASSTPSAGSPLHF
NA	TRBV12-3/TRBV12-4	few	TRBJ2-7	TGTGCCAGCAGTTTAGCCCCAGGACCCTACGAGCAGTACTTC	CASSLAPGPYEQYF
NA	TRBV18	many	TRBJ1-5	TGTGCCAGCTCACCAACAGGCAATCAGCCCCAGCATTTT	CASSPTGNQPQHF
NA	TRBV9	NA	TRBJ2-1	TGTGCCAGCAGCGTAGAGGCGGGGGCTTACAATGAGCAGTTCTTC	CASSVEAGAYNEQFF
NA	TRBV6-5	NA	TRBJ1-5	TGTGCCAGCAGTAAAGAGCGCCCCAATCAGCCCCAGCATTTT	CASSKERPNQPQHF
TRBD2	TRBV3-1	few	TRBJ2-1	TGTGCCAGCAGCCAAGAGGTAAAAACTAGCGGGAGGGTGCCCTACAATGAGCAGTTCTTC	CASSQEVKTSGRVPYNEQFF
TRBD2	TRBV6-2/TRBV6-3	few	TRBJ2-1	TGTGCCAGCAGCCTACACCGGGGGGTTGAGCAGTTCTTC	CASSLHRGVEQFF
NA	TRBV5-1	few	TRBJ1-1	TGCGCCAGCAGCTTGGCAGGGGCCGTGAACACTGAAGCTTTCTTT	CASSLAGAVNTEAFF
NA	TRBV20-1	many	TRBJ2-7	TGCAGTGCTCTACCGGGACAAAGGGTCGAGCAGTACTTC	CSALPGQRVEQYF
NA	TRBV10-3	NA	TRBJ2-1	TGTGCCATCAGTAGAGGGGGTGGGGATGAGCAGTTCTTC	CAISRGGGDEQFF
NA	TRBV5-1	NA	TRBJ1-4	TGCGCCAGCAGCTTAGGGGTCGAGAATGAAAAACTGTTTTTT	CASSLGVENEKLFF
NA	TRBV12-3/TRBV12-4	many	TRBJ1-5	TGTGCCAGCAGTTTAGGGGGGGATAGCAATCAGCCCCAGCATTTT	CASSLGGDSNQPQHF
NA	TRBV2	NA	TRBJ2-1	TGTGCCAGCAGTGAAGCGCTTAGATGGGATGAGCAGTTCTTC	CASSEALRWDEQFF
NA	TRBV7-8	NA	TRBJ1-4	TGTGCCAGCAGCAGTCGTGAAAAACTGTTTTTT	CASSSREKLFF
NA	TRBV28	few	TRBJ1-5	TGTGCCAGCAGTTCAGGGGCCCAGCCCCAGCATTTT	CASSSGAQPQHF
TRBD2	TRBV7-9	NA	TRBJ2-7	TGTGCCAGCAGCTCCCCTAGCGGGAGGGCCGATGTCTACGAGCAGTACTTC	CASSSPSGRADVYEQYF
NA	TRBV20-1	NA	TRBJ2-4	TGCAGTGCTAGTCCCACGACCTTAATTTTCGGAGGAAACATTCAGTACTTC	CSASPTTLIFGGNIQYF
NA	TRBV5-1	NA	TRBJ2-3	TGCGCCAGCAGCTTTTCCGGCTCTGGTCAGACAGATACGCAGTATTTT	CASSFSGSGQTDTQYF
NA	TRBV20-1	few	TRBJ2-7	TGCAGTGCTAGTTCATCGGGGGACGCAGGCGCCTACGAGCAGTACTTC	CSASSSGDAGAYEQYF